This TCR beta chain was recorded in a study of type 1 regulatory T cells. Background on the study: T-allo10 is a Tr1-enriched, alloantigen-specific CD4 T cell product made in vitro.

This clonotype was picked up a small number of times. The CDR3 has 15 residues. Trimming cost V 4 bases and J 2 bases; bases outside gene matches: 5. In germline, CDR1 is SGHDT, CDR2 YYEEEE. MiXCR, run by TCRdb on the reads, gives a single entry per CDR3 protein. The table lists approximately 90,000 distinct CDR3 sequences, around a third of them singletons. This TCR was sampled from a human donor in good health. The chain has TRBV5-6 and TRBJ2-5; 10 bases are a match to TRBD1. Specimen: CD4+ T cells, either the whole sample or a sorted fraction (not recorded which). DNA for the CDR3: TGTGCCAGCAGCATCGACAGGGGGCTGCAAGAGACCCAGTACTTC. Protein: CASSIDRGLQETQYF.